The text below deals with one T cell receptor beta chain. Germline loops: CDR1 MNHEY, CDR2 SVGAGI. V was trimmed by 4 bases and J by 4 bases, leaving 20 bases between them. The CDR3 is made up of 16 amino acids. The source of the sample is a study of shared T cell receptors in the human thymus. Measured with immunoSEQ multiplex PCR; TCRdb has only the in-frame clones, and not every one. Among approximately 760,000 clones listed, roughly 85% were seen once. The sample was also linked to a second study, of human thymus T cells. From that second work: Having corrective surgery for congenital heart defects, healthy Finnish infants were the ones who donated. Obtained as resections during corrective heart surgery, the thymus tissue was then studied. Related research described thymic repertoires that were highly overlapping among unrelated individuals.

The material sequenced was thymocytes. The sequence was obtained from a girl in the first two years of life with a congenital heart defect. The chain combines TRBV6-5 with TRBJ2-7; possible D gene TRBD2, 6 bases. The CDR3 DNA reads as TGTGCCAGCAGTTCGTTGGAGGGGCGAATTCCTTACGAGCAGTACTTC. It specifies CASSSLEGRIPYEQYF.